The rows below give T cell receptor beta chains drawn from one sample of a study of shared clonotypes between healthy human individuals. Clones were sequenced by immunoSEQ multiplex PCR, and TCRdb holds only the in-frame ones, with some missing. The table lists around 2,000,000 clones, about 95% of them singletons. Sequencing was carried out using naive CD8+ T cells sorted from blood. These receptors were obtained from a man aged 18 to 35 in good health. Both conserved end residues are part of each CDR3. A D gene is named only where the DNA matches it firmly. The size field is filled for only some rows; it gives once, few, many or a size class.

TRBV10-1,.,TRBJ2-1,.,CASSDARDTEGLYNEQFF,TGCGCCAGCAGTGACGCTCGAGACACGGAGGGCCTCTACAATGAGCAGTTCTTC
TRBV6-4,.,TRBJ2-2,.,CASSVKELFF,TGTGCCAGCAGTGTAAAGGAGCTGTTTTTT
TRBV10-1,.,TRBJ1-5,.,CASSERGTHQPQHF,TGCGCCAGCAGTGAACGTGGGACGCATCAGCCCCAGCATTTT
TRBV4-3,.,TRBJ2-7,.,CASSQDGFGTVYEQYF,TGCGCCAGCAGCCAAGATGGTTTTGGCACCGTTTACGAGCAGTACTTC
TRBV27,.,TRBJ2-7,.,CASSSQLDKTYEQYF,TGTGCCAGCAGTTCCCAATTGGACAAGACCTACGAGCAGTACTTC
TRBV21-1,.,TRBJ1-5,.,CASRGRDTFYSNQPQHF,TGTGCCAGCAGGGGAAGGGATACCTTCTATAGCAATCAGCCCCAGCATTTT
TRBV4-1,.,TRBJ1-6,.,CASQWTGPNSPLHF,TGCGCCAGCCAGTGGACGGGACCTAATTCACCCCTCCACTTT
TRBV11-2,TRBD2,TRBJ2-2,.,CASSLDVASGRAAFDGELFF,TGTGCCAGCAGCTTAGACGTGGCTAGCGGGAGGGCCGCGTTTGACGGGGAGCTGTTTTTT
TRBV7-9,TRBD2,TRBJ2-1,.,CASNLGAGGVAGNNEQFF,TGTGCCAGCAACCTAGGAGCGGGAGGGGTAGCTGGAAACAATGAGCAGTTCTTC
TRBV28,.,TRBJ2-5,.,CASSLWGLKETQYF,TGTGCCAGCAGTTTATGGGGACTGAAAGAGACCCAGTACTTC
TRBV7-6,TRBD1,TRBJ2-7,.,CASSQGTGLEQYF,TGTGCCAGCAGCCAGGGGACAGGGCTCGAGCAGTACTTC
TRBV7-9,TRBD2,TRBJ2-2,.,CASSALLAGALNTGELFF,TGTGCCAGCAGCGCTCTACTAGCGGGGGCTTTGAACACCGGGGAGCTGTTTTTT
TRBV7-9,.,TRBJ2-7,.,CASSPHWTEGYEQYF,TGTGCCAGCAGCCCCCACTGGACGGAGGGCTACGAGCAGTACTTC
TRBV4-3,TRBD2,TRBJ2-1,once,CASSQLPLAGGIDPYNEQFF,TGCGCCAGCAGCCAACTTCCCCTAGCGGGAGGGATTGACCCATACAATGAGCAGTTCTTC
TRBV27,.,TRBJ1-4,.,CASSDSVTGLNEKLFF,TGTGCCAGCAGTGACTCTGTAACGGGGCTGAATGAAAAACTGTTTTTT
TRBV4-3,TRBD2,TRBJ2-1,.,CASSHVPGLAGNNEQFF,TGCGCCAGCAGCCACGTCCCGGGACTAGCGGGAAACAATGAGCAGTTCTTC
TRBV6-5,.,TRBJ1-3,few,CASSGLSSGNTIYF,TGTGCCAGCAGTGGGTTATCCTCTGGAAACACCATATATTTT
TRBV2,.,TRBJ1-2,few,CASRNRDEGLHGYTF,TGTGCCAGCAGGAACAGGGATGAGGGCCTTCATGGCTACACCTTC
TRBV6-5,TRBD1,TRBJ1-1,.,CASSYGQGIVNTEAFF,TGTGCCAGCAGTTACGGACAGGGAATTGTGAACACTGAAGCTTTCTTT
TRBV11-2,TRBD1,TRBJ2-7,.,CASNPGQGPYEQYF,TGTGCCAGCAATCCGGGACAGGGGCCCTACGAGCAGTACTTC
TRBV28,.,TRBJ1-5,.,CASSLDGLGPQHF,TGTGCCAGCAGTCTCGATGGGTTAGGGCCCCAGCATTTT
TRBV27,.,TRBJ1-2,.,CASSPRGHSNYGYTF,TGTGCCAGCAGTCCGAGAGGACACTCCAACTATGGCTACACCTTC
TRBV6-6,.,TRBJ2-7,.,CASSFEGYEQYF,TGTGCCAGCAGTTTCGAAGGGTACGAGCAGTACTTC
TRBV7-9,.,TRBJ1-1,.,CASSLEGLGTEAFF,TGTGCCAGCAGCTTAGAAGGTTTGGGCACTGAAGCTTTCTTT
TRBV7-9,TRBD2,TRBJ2-7,.,CASSPGAGDRDEQYF,TGTGCCAGCAGCCCAGGAGCGGGAGATCGCGACGAGCAGTACTTC
TRBV2,.,TRBJ2-2,.,CASSPPDRPNTGELFF,TGTGCCAGCAGTCCCCCAGACAGGCCGAACACCGGGGAGCTGTTTTTT
TRBV6-6,TRBD1,TRBJ2-7,.,CASRSDRGHEQYF,TGTGCCAGCAGATCTGACAGGGGGCACGAGCAGTACTTC
TRBV27,TRBD2,TRBJ2-5,.,CASSRNLAGKETQYF,TGTGCCAGCAGTCGAAACCTAGCGGGTAAAGAGACCCAGTACTTC
TRBV13,.,TRBJ1-2,.,CASTTGQGNYGYTF,TGTGCCAGCACCACCGGGCAGGGAAACTATGGCTACACCTTC
TRBV5-4,.,TRBJ1-2,.,CASGLQGGDPGYTF,TGTGCCAGCGGCCTACAGGGTGGGGATCCGGGCTACACCTTC
TRBV4-1,.,TRBJ1-4,few,CASSRTATNEKLFF,TGCGCCAGCAGCCGGACAGCAACTAATGAAAAACTGTTTTTT